The clone carrying this T cell receptor beta chain has a count of ten or more. Its antigen remains unidentified. This sample was included in a study of T cell repertoires in cytomegalovirus infection. Germline CDR1 and CDR2: SGHTA and FQGNSA. V shed 5 bases and J shed 6 bases, with 17 bases lying between them. This CDR3 spans 15 amino acids. TCRdb ran MiXCR on the reads and lists one entry per CDR3 protein. The profile shows about 47,000 distinct CDR3 sequences, around a fifth of them singletons. The chain employs TRBV7-2 and TRBJ1-5; tentative D call: TRBD1 (5 bases). Specimen: CD8+ T cells from cultured PBMCs, collected from culture after CMV antigen stimulation. The source is a human donor in good health (CMV status not recorded). Some clones in this sample may be carry-over from other donors' samples. The CDR3 sequence: CASSPGTLEGQPQHF. Here the CDR3 DNA reads TGTGCCAGCAGCCCCGGGACCTTGGAGGGTCAGCCCCAGCATTTT.